The present entry profiles one TCR beta chain with its context. Its antigen remains unidentified. The V segment lost 2 bases and the J segment 4 bases; nucleotides outside the gene matches: 12. This CDR3 is built from 18 residues. Germline V gene data show CDR1 as SGHTA and CDR2 as FQGTGA. Data came from immunoSEQ multiplex PCR; TCRdb stores just in-frame clones and leaves some out. The sample includes about 700,000 clones, about 74% of them seen just once. This sample is part of a study of shared clonotypes between healthy human individuals. Study in general: Per-donor plates numbered three CD4 naive, three CD4 memory, two CD8 naive and one CD8 memory. The study's findings and limits: Donor clonotype sharing was expected to depend on sequencing depth.

The sequencing input was memory CD4+ T cells sorted from blood. Subset described: CD45RA-negative fraction. The chain employs TRBV7-3 and TRBJ2-3; 10 nucleotides agree with TRBD1. The clonotype was recovered from a woman under 40 in good health. In nucleotides, the CDR3 is TGTGCCAGCAGCTTACGCCGCCCACCGGGACAGGGGTCAGATACGCAGTATTTT. Translating it yields CASSLRRPPGQGSDTQYF.